The 6 T cell receptor beta chains listed next were all sequenced from one sample in a study of Ad26.COV2.S vaccination and SARS-CoV-2 variants. Sequencing used immunoSEQ multiplex PCR; TCRdb keeps in-frame clones, though not all of them. In the table there are about 480,000 clones, roughly 89% of which are singletons. Specified treatment: about 20 received Ad26.COV2.S at low or high dose, single or two shots; roughly 5 received placebo; per-sample allocation not given. Samples analyzed were those drawn on day 63 after the first vaccine or placebo injection. The input for sequencing was peripheral blood, taken in a trial of Ad26.COV2.S vaccine versus placebo. These receptors all come from a person between 18 and 59 years old who received the Ad26.COV2.S COVID-19 vaccine or a placebo.

The chain is built from TRBV19 and TRBJ1-6; a possible D gene is TRBD1 (5 bases). In germline, CDR1 is LNHDA, CDR2 SQIVND (reference sequence). The CDR3 covers 13 residues. Between the trimmed V and J ends, which lost 8 bases and 6 bases, there was a span of 11 bases. The CDR3 protein is CASSDSGNSPLHF. CDR3 in DNA: TGTGCCAGTTCAGACAGCGGTAATTCACCCCTCCACTTT.

The chain has TRBV18 and TRBJ1-4; D possibly corresponds to TRBD1 (5 bases). V dropped 5 bases and J dropped 6 bases, with 10 bases sitting between them. The CDR3 loop spans 13 amino acids. CDR1 KGHSH and CDR2 LQKENI come from the germline V gene. The CDR3 is CASSSDMDEKLFF. As DNA, the CDR3 is TGTGCCAGCTCATCGGACATGGATGAAAAACTGTTTTTT.

The V gene is TRBV28, the J gene TRBJ1-1; the match to TRBD1 covers 7 bases. The length of the CDR3 is 16 residues. Germline lookup yields CDR1 MDHEN and CDR2 SYDVKM. Unmatched junction bases numbered 6, after V lost 2 bases and J lost 0 bases. For the CDR3, the DNA is TGTGCCAGCAGTTTAAACAGGGGAGCAATGAACACTGAAGCTTTCTTT. Amino acid sequence: CASSLNRGAMNTEAFF.

The V and J genes are TRBV24-1 and TRBJ2-1, with 14 bases fitting TRBD2. The V gene's germline CDR1 is KGHDR and CDR2 SFDVKD. With 1 base clipped from V and 12 bases from J, the junction kept 7 bases outside the gene matches. The CDR3 is made up of 16 amino acids. The chain's CDR3 is CATSDFGTSGSLGQFF. The CDR3, as DNA: TGTGCCACCAGTGATTTCGGGACTAGCGGGAGTTTAGGGCAGTTCTTC.

About this clone itself: Other DNA sequences of this sample code for an identical CDR3. The chain is built from TRBV19 and TRBJ1-6; the D is unclear. In germline, CDR1 is LNHDA, CDR2 SQIVND (reference sequence). There are 12 residues in the CDR3. Trimming removed 6 bases at V and 7 bases at J, with 7 bases between. The CDR3 region has the DNA TGTGCCAGTAGCCCGGGGAATTCACCCCTCCACTTT. Its protein is CASSPGNSPLHF. Full variable domain (outside the CDR3, taken from reference TRBV19 and TRBJ1-6): DGGITQSPKYLFRKEGQNVTLSCEQNLNHDAMYWYRQDPGQGLRLIYYSQIVNDFQKGDIAEGYSVSREKKESFPLTVTSAQKNPTAFYLCASSPGNSPLHFGNGTRLTVT.

The sample holds a few counts of this clone. The chain joins TRBV3-1 (or the pseudogene TRBV3-2) to TRBJ1-2, with D perhaps matching TRBD1 (6 bases). Germline values: CDR1 LGHDT, CDR2 YNNKEL (reference sequence). This CDR3 has 15 amino acids. V shed 1 base and J shed 8 bases, with 17 bases lying between them. The CDR3 region is CASSQVGGGPEGYTF. CDR3 bases: TGTGCCAGCAGCCAAGTAGGGGGTGGGCCCGAGGGCTACACCTTC.